The next 4 T cell receptor beta chains were all read from a single sample in a study of neoadjuvant anti-PD-1 for oral cavity cancer. The data were produced by immunoSEQ multiplex PCR, yet TCRdb's version contains in-frame clones alone and is incomplete. The table lists approximately 37,000 clones, 85% to 90% of them singletons. The sample here was PBMCs, taken before nivolumab (anti-PD-1) treatment. These TCRs come from a person aged 40 to 85 with oral cavity squamous cell carcinoma.

The chain is built from TRBV11-3 and TRBJ2-3; D gene uncertain. V was trimmed by 4 bases and J by 8 bases, leaving 19 bases between them. The CDR3 spans 15 residues. The germline CDR1 and CDR2 sequences are SGHNT and YENEEA. CDR3 region: CASSSRLGGPPTQYF. The CDR3 DNA is TGTGCCAGCAGCTCCCGTCTGGGTGGCCCTCCTACGCAGTATTTT.

The chain uses TRBV9 and TRBJ2-3; D not certain. The CDR3 extends over 15 amino acids. With 1 base removed from V and 6 bases from J, the gap between germline ends came to 15 bases. CDR1 is SGDLS and CDR2 is YYNGEE in the germline V gene. The CDR3, as DNA: TGTGCCAGCAGCGTACAAGGTCTCTCCGAGGATACGCAGTATTTT. This translates into CASSVQGLSEDTQYF.

The chain is built from TRBV19 and TRBJ1-2; 9 bases align to TRBD1. In germline, CDR1 is LNHDA, CDR2 SQIVND (reference sequence). Unmatched junction bases numbered 4, after V lost 3 bases and J lost 5 bases. The CDR3 contains 14 residues. CDR3 region: CASSIGDRGYGYTF. CDR3 DNA sequence: TGTGCCAGTAGTATCGGCGACAGGGGGTATGGCTACACCTTC.

The chain couples TRBV29-1 to TRBJ2-5; TRBD1 aligns across 10 bases. The CDR3 is made up of 15 amino acids. Germline lookup yields CDR1 SQVTM and CDR2 ANQGSEA. V lost 5 bases to trimming and J lost 4 bases; unmatched junction nucleotides: 10. As DNA, the CDR3 is TGCAGCGTTTCCCGGGGACAGGGGCAGGGAGAGACCCAGTACTTC. Its translation: CSVSRGQGQGETQYF.